Included here is one TCR beta chain sequence, with context. Its cognate antigen is unknown. In germline, CDR1 is MNHNY, CDR2 SVGAGI (reference sequence). The CDR3 is 14 amino acids. V lost 7 bases and J lost 0, with 13 bases in between. This specimen belongs to a study of cytomegalovirus exposure and HLA in healthy donors. About the study: Earlier, 150 million to 200 million T cells were analyzed, and 90 million to 120 million unique TCR beta sequences were found among them. The study, taken as a whole, reports: A few CMV-associated chains proved CMV antigen-specific in vitro. Earlier findings revealed that most TCR beta V segments proved productive either about 87% or about 30% of the time.

Vbeta (60) and Jbeta (13) primers were used in the PCR. Here immunoSEQ multiplex PCR was the method, and the copy in TCRdb shows in-frame clones only, minus some. Altogether about 67,000 clones are present, roughly two thirds being singletons, with the ten largest covering 2% to 2.5%. The clonotype originates from a woman aged 25 to 45 in good health and CMV-seronegative. The rearrangement uses TRBV6-6 and TRBJ2-7; weak D call: TRBD2 (6 bases). Sequencing was done on a sample of PBMCs. The CDR3 reads CASKAGRSSYEQYF. The CDR3 nucleotides read TGTGCCAGCAAGGCGGGGCGTAGCTCCTACGAGCAGTACTTC.